This T cell receptor beta chain was captured by sequencing in a study of T-cell memory formation after mild COVID-19. This clonotype has more than one count but fewer than ten. Germline assignment: CDR1 SGHTA and CDR2 FQGNSA. The CDR3 spans 15 residues. Trimming at V came to 5 bases and at J to 5 bases, leaving 7 bases not matched to a gene. TCRdb recomputed calls from the 5' RACE reads with MiXCR, one row per CDR3 protein. The sample holds 130,000 to 150,000 distinct CDR3 sequences; 15% to 20% are singletons and the top ten take approximately 2.3%. This sequence was found in an adult woman who had mild COVID-19 (a few samples of this study predate the infection). Cell type and time point are not known. The sequencing input was PBMCs or a T cell subset sorted from them (not recorded which). The chain joins TRBV7-2 to TRBJ2-7, with 12 bases fitting TRBD2. CDR3 coding DNA: TGTGCCAGCAGCCACAGACTAGCGGGAGTTGACGAGCAGTACTTC. Amino acids: CASSHRLAGVDEQYF.